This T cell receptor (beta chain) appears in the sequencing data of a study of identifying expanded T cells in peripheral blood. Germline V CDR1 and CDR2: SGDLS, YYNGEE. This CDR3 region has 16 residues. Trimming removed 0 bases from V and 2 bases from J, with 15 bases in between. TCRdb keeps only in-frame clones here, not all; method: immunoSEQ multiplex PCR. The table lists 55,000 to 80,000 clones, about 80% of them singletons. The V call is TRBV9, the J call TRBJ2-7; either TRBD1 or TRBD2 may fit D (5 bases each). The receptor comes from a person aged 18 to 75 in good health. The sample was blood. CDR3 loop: CASSVAPGTGTYEQYF. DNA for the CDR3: TGTGCCAGCAGCGTAGCCCCCGGGACGGGGACCTACGAGCAGTACTTC. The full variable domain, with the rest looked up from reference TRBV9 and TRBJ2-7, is DSGVTQTPKHLITATGQRVTLRCSPRSGDLSVYWYQQSLDQGLQFLIQYYNGEERAKGNILERFSAQQFPDLHSELNLSSLELGDSALYFCASSVAPGTGTYEQYFGPGTRLTVT.